This section outlines one T cell receptor (beta chain) sequence together with its context. The method was immunoSEQ multiplex PCR; TCRdb's version includes in-frame clones alone and lacks a portion of them. The sample consists of roughly 100,000 clones, approximately 87% of them appearing once. This sample is part of a study of T cell responses to AZD1222 COVID-19 vaccine. The clonotype was recovered from an adult in good health. The material was peripheral blood, obtained on day 0 of AZD1222 vaccination.

DNA for the CDR3: TGTGCCAGCAGCCAAGGAGCGGGAGGAAATACGCAGTATTTT. This translates into CASSQGAGGNTQYF. The genes are TRBV3-1 (or the pseudogene TRBV3-2) and TRBJ2-3; 9 nucleotides line up with TRBD2. The V segment lost 1 base and the J segment 7 bases; nucleotides outside the gene matches: 3. This CDR3 is built from 14 residues. CDR1 LGHDT and CDR2 YNNKEL come from the germline V gene (reference sequence).